Shown below are 13 T cell receptor beta chains from a single sample sequenced in a study of blood T cells in healthy people across ages (dated by TCRdb to the mid-2010s). The library came from 5' RACE. Instrument used: Illumina HiSeq 2500. A second about 6 to 11 cycle PCR used a sample-barcoded 5' primer and a J-beta primer mix. In-frame beta chains were kept once TCRdb had trimmed the public reads at Q25 with fastp and called clones with MiXCR. Identical CDR3 protein sequences are pooled into one entry, listed with their most common genes and DNA. Across this sample there are about 760,000 distinct CDR3 sequences, with 56% seen only once. Of the sample, approximately 24% falls within the top ten clones. The sequencing sample was made of blood. The receptors were gathered from a man in his forties or fifties in good health.

The chain joins TRBV4-2 to TRBJ1-5; no reliable D call. This CDR3 is 15 amino acids long. The V end lost 1 base, the J end lost 0 bases, and 7 bases lay between the germline ends. Germline-derived CDR1 and CDR2 are LGHNA and YNFKEQ. In nucleotides, the CDR3 is TGTGCCAGCAGCCAAGCACGGTTTAGCAATCAGCCCCAGCATTTT. Translated: CASSQARFSNQPQHF.

This clonotype was detected only a few times. The CDR3 coding sequence is TGCGCCAGCAGCGTACAGGGTTTCGGAGAGACCCAGTACTTC. Amino acid sequence: CASSVQGFGETQYF. This chain links TRBV5-1 with TRBJ2-5; possibly TRBD1 for D (6 bases). V was shortened by 4 bases and J by 4 bases, with 14 bases between the two germline ends. CDR3 size: 14 residues. Germline lookup yields CDR1 SGHRS and CDR2 YFSETQ.

The J gene is TRBJ2-7, the V gene TRBV9, with D unresolved. Germline CDR1 and CDR2: SGDLS and YYNGEE. This CDR3 region has 13 residues. V was cut by 0 bases and J by 10 bases, with 14 bases left in between. The CDR3 loop is CASSVGTDGSQYF. The DNA for the CDR3 is TGTGCCAGCAGCGTAGGTACGGATGGCTCCCAGTACTTC.

The chain has TRBV7-9 and TRBJ2-1; D is possibly TRBD1 (5 bases). The CDR3 length is 15 residues. CDR1 and CDR2 (germline): SEHNR, FQNEAQ (reference sequence). V was pared by 6 bases and J by 10 bases, with 22 bases between. CDR3 sequence: CASRFPSSGRDEQFF. The CDR3 DNA reads as TGTGCCAGCAGGTTTCCGTCCTCAGGGCGTGACGAGCAGTTCTTC.

This rearrangement joins TRBV20-1 to TRBJ2-4; weak D call: TRBD1 (6 bases). CDR1 and CDR2 (germline): DFQATT, SNEGSKA (reference sequence). The CDR3 covers 16 residues. The V and J ends lost 0 bases and 13 bases respectively, with 25 bases between them. The CDR3 region is CSARDHRDTVTGEQYF. As DNA, the CDR3 is TGCAGTGCTAGAGATCATCGGGACACTGTAACGGGTGAGCAGTACTTC.

The chain uses TRBV6-5 and TRBJ2-1, with 8 bases lining up with TRBD2. The CDR3 sequence is 14 residues long. CDR1 MNHEY and CDR2 SVGAGI come from the germline V gene. V gave up 4 bases and J gave up 7 bases; unmatched junction bases: 6. The CDR3 here is CASSSQRGSNEQFF. CDR3 nucleotides: TGTGCCAGCAGTTCTCAGCGGGGGAGTAATGAGCAGTTCTTC.

The rearrangement uses TRBV14 and TRBJ1-4; D gene unclear. CDR3 length equals 12 residues. Germline V gives CDR1 SGHDN, CDR2 FVKESK. Trimming took off 10 bases at V and 3 bases at J, with 9 bases between the two ends. The CDR3 bases are TGTGCCACCAGTCGGTCTAATGAAAAACTGTTTTTT. Encoded protein: CATSRSNEKLFF.

This clonotype was detected ten times or more. The chain recombines TRBV15 with TRBJ2-7; D uncertain. Trimming stripped 0 bases from V and 4 bases from J, with 7 bases between. CDR1 LNHNV and CDR2 YYDKDF come from the germline V gene (reference sequence). This CDR3 is 13 amino acids long. The CDR3 sequence: CATSRDRGYEQYF. The DNA for the CDR3 is TGTGCCACCAGCAGAGATCGTGGATACGAGCAGTACTTC.

A remark on this clonotype: Its ends do not fully match the called genes, so a read error is possible. This chain links TRBV7-2 with TRBJ2-6, with TRBD1 identical over 10 bases. CDR3 length: 18 residues. Germline V gene data show CDR1 as SGHTA and CDR2 as FQGNSA. The chain's CDR3 is CASSPRTGGISGANVPTF. DNA for the CDR3: TGTGCCAGCAGCCCTCGGACAGGGGGTATCTCTGGGGCCAACGTCCCGACTTTC.

J is TRBJ2-7 and V is TRBV12-3 or TRBV12-4; either TRBD1 or TRBD2 may fit D (5 bases each). Trimming stripped 4 bases from V and 2 bases from J, with 12 bases between. This CDR3 contains 14 residues. Here the CDR3 DNA reads TGTGCCAGCAGTTACTTGGGGGTCACCTACGAGCAGTACTTC. Translating it yields CASSYLGVTYEQYF.

The chain is built from TRBV20-1 and TRBJ2-5; 11 bases fit TRBD2. J gave up 5 bases and V 3 bases, and 11 bases lay outside the gene matches. The CDR3 extends over 16 amino acids. CDR1 DFQATT and CDR2 SNEGSKA come from the germline V gene (reference sequence). The CDR3 here is CSARRLAGGFRETQYF. CDR3 sequence (DNA): TGCAGTGCTAGGAGGCTAGCGGGGGGCTTTAGGGAGACCCAGTACTTC.

In regard to this clonotype: At one of its ends the junction is not consistent with the germline gene, which may arise from a read error. The chain employs TRBV9 and TRBJ1-6, with D uncertain. Germline V gives CDR1 SGDLS, CDR2 YYNGEE. This CDR3 has 16 amino acids. The CDR3 DNA follows: TGTGCCAGCAGCGTTGAACTGGACCCGAGGAATTCACCCCACCACTTT. Protein product: CASSVELDPRNSPHHF.

This clonotype was found a few times. The chain uses TRBV10-3 and TRBJ1-5, with D unresolved. With 7 bases removed from V and 0 bases from J, the gap between germline ends came to 10 bases. There are 14 residues in the CDR3. Germline lookup yields CDR1 ENHRY and CDR2 SYGVKD. CDR3 region: CAITEDPSNQPQHF. CDR3 coding DNA: TGTGCCATCACGGAGGACCCTAGCAATCAGCCCCAGCATTTT.